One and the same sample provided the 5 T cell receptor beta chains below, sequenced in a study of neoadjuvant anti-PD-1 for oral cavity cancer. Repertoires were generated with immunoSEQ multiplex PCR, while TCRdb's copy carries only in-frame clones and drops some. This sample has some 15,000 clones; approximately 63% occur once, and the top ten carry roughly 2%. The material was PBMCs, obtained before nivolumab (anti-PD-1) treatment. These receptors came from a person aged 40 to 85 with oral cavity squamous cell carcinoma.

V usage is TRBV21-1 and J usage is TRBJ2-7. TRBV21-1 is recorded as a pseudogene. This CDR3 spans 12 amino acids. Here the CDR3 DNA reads TGTGCCAGCAGCGGGTCGGATTACGAGCAGTACTTC. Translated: CASSGSDYEQYF.

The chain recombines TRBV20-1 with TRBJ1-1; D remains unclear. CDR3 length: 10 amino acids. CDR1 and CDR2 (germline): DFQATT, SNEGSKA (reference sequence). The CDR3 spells CRTSRTEAFF. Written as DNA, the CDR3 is TGCAGGACCTCTAGAACTGAAGCTTTCTTT.

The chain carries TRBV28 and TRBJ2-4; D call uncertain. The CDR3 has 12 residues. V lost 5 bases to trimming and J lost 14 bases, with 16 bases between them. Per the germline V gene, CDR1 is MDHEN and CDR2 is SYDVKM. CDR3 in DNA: TGTGCCAGCAGTGAAAACGGGCCTATCGAGTACTTC. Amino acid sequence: CASSENGPIEYF.

The CDR3 reads CASALAVSTDTQYF. For the CDR3, the DNA is TGTGCCAGTGCGCTAGCGGTTAGCACAGATACGCAGTATTTT. The rearrangement uses TRBV2 and TRBJ2-3; TRBD2 aligns across 7 bases. Germline V lookup: CDR1 SNHLY, CDR2 FYNNEI. The CDR3 totals 14 residues. J lost 0 bases, V lost 9 bases, and 6 bases had no gene match.

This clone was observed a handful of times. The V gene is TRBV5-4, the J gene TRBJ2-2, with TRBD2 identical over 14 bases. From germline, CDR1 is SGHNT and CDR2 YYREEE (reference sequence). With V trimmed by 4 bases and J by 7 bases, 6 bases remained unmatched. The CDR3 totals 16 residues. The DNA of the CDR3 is TGTGCCAGCAGCCCTGGACTAGCGGGGGGCATCGGGGAGCTGTTTTTT. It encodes CASSPGLAGGIGELFF. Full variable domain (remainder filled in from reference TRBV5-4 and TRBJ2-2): ETGVTQSPTHLIKTRGQQVTLRCSSQSGHNTVSWYQQALGQGPQFIFQYYREEENGRGNFPPRFSGLQFPNYSSELNVNALELDDSALYLCASSPGLAGGIGELFFGEGSRLTVL.